These T cell receptor beta chains were read from a single sample in a study of T cells in Graves' hyperthyroidism and ophthalmopathy. MiXCR, applied by TCRdb to the multiplex PCR reads, yields one record per CDR3 protein. Among a few hundred thousand distinct CDR3 sequences listed, roughly 16% were seen once. Sequencing used blood. These receptors came from a woman aged 30 to 39 with Graves' ophthalmopathy. Each CDR3 is given with its conserved first and last residue. The D gene is left open where the match is weak. Clone size appears in some rows only: once, few, many, or a class for an expanded clone.

TRBV12-3/TRBV12-4	many	TRBJ1-5	TRBD1	CASSLQGVSQPQHF	TGTGCCAGCAGTTTACAGGGGGTGAGTCAGCCCCAGCATTTT
TRBV28	few	TRBJ1-5	NA	CASRGGEQPQHF	TGTGCCAGCAGGGGGGGAGAACAGCCCCAGCATTTT
TRBV6-6	few	TRBJ2-5	NA	CASSYLWKSGETQYF	TGTGCCAGCAGTTACCTCTGGAAATCCGGAGAGACCCAGTACTTC
TRBV11-2	few	TRBJ2-7	NA	CASSSYPGTAPYEQYF	TGTGCCAGCAGTTCCTACCCCGGGACCGCCCCCTACGAGCAGTACTTC
TRBV15	NA	TRBJ2-1	NA	CATSTVSGTEGNEQFF	TGTGCCACCAGCACTGTCTCCGGGACTGAGGGAAATGAGCAGTTCTTC
TRBV9	few	TRBJ2-1	TRBD1	CASSAWTGGLNEQFF	TGTGCCAGCAGCGCCTGGACAGGGGGGTTAAATGAGCAGTTCTTC
TRBV3-1	many	TRBJ2-3	TRBD2	CASSQERGTDTQYF	TGTGCCAGCAGCCAAGAGCGGGGGACAGATACGCAGTATTTT
TRBV7-2	many	TRBJ1-2	NA	CASSPYLGNYGYTF	TGTGCCAGCAGCCCCTATCTGGGGAACTATGGCTACACCTTC
TRBV20-1	many	TRBJ2-7	NA	CSARDFGREGNEQYF	TGCAGTGCTAGAGATTTTGGGCGAGAGGGGAACGAGCAGTACTTC
TRBV7-9	NA	TRBJ1-1	TRBD1	CASSPGRDRIRDRVGNTEAFF	TGTGCCAGCAGCCCCGGCCGAGATCGGATACGGGACAGGGTAGGGAACACTGAAGCTTTCTTT
TRBV20-1	many	TRBJ1-5	NA	CSARADRQLNQPQHF	TGCAGTGCTAGAGCGGATAGACAACTCAATCAGCCCCAGCATTTT
TRBV28	few	TRBJ2-7	NA	CASGGRRYEQYF	TGTGCCAGCGGAGGACGCCGCTACGAGCAGTACTTC
TRBV20-1	few	TRBJ2-3	TRBD2	CSARWPLAVSTDTQYF	TGCAGTGCTAGATGGCCGCTAGCGGTTAGCACAGATACGCAGTATTTT
TRBV6-1	NA	TRBJ1-5	NA	CASSLSSRRFNQPQHF	TGTGCCAGCAGTTTGTCGAGCAGACGTTTCAATCAGCCCCAGCATTTT
TRBV5-1	NA	TRBJ1-5	NA	CVSSSTQDNSLGSQPQHF	TGTGTCAGCAGCTCGACCCAGGACAATTCTTTGGGCAGCCAGCCCCAGCATTTT
TRBV30	few	TRBJ2-5	NA	CAWSGERTQETQYF	TGTGCCTGGAGTGGAGAACGGACTCAAGAGACCCAGTACTTC
TRBV29-1	few	TRBJ1-1	NA	CSVAAGVNTEAFF	TGCAGCGTTGCGGCAGGAGTGAACACTGAAGCTTTCTTT
TRBV6-2/TRBV6-3	few	TRBJ1-5	NA	CASSYEDTYQPQHF	TGTGCCAGCAGTTACGAGGACACCTATCAGCCCCAGCATTTT
TRBV20-1	many	TRBJ2-3	NA	CSPFWSADTQYF	TGCAGTCCATTTTGGTCTGCAGATACGCAGTATTTT
TRBV20-1	NA	TRBJ1-2	NA	CSARDRGTGYTF	TGCAGTGCTAGAGACCGGGGGACCGGCTACACCTTC
TRBV14	NA	TRBJ2-7	TRBD1	CASSQEEGGIDEQYF	TGTGCCAGCAGCCAAGAGGAAGGGGGCATCGACGAGCAGTACTTC
TRBV5-6	NA	TRBJ1-1	NA	CASSLRGPGGAEAFF	TGTGCCAGCAGCTTGCGGGGGCCCGGGGGGGCTGAAGCTTTCTTT
TRBV5-6	many	TRBJ2-7	NA	CASSLDRTYEQYF	TGTGCCAGCAGTTTAGACAGGACCTACGAGCAGTACTTC
TRBV20-1	many	TRBJ2-7	TRBD1	CSAPRDSYEQYF	TGCAGTGCTCCCAGGGACAGCTACGAGCAGTACTTC
TRBV20-1	NA	TRBJ1-2	NA	CSARDGANYGYTF	TGCAGTGCTAGAGATGGGGCTAACTATGGCTACACCTTC
TRBV3-1	many	TRBJ2-5	TRBD1	CAPGQGGETQYF	TGTGCCCCGGGACAGGGAGGAGAGACCCAGTACTTC
TRBV2	many	TRBJ2-2	NA	CASSDPGENTGELFF	TGTGCCAGCAGTGATCCTGGCGAGAACACCGGGGAGCTGTTTTTT
TRBV19	many	TRBJ2-3	NA	CASRGSGHQPTDTQYF	TGTGCCAGTAGGGGGAGCGGACACCAGCCCACAGATACGCAGTATTTT
TRBV20-1	few	TRBJ2-2	TRBD1	CSAPGTANTGELFF	TGCAGTGCCCCCGGGACAGCCAACACCGGGGAGCTGTTTTTT
TRBV4-3	few	TRBJ2-1	TRBD1	CASSQKRQGRDEQFF	TGCGCCAGCAGCCAAAAAAGACAGGGGCGGGATGAGCAGTTCTTC
TRBV30	many	TRBJ2-1	NA	CAWTARVNEQFF	TGTGCCTGGACGGCCAGGGTGAATGAGCAGTTCTTC
TRBV6-2/TRBV6-3	many	TRBJ2-3	NA	CASSKDTQYF	TGTGCCAGCAGTAAAGATACGCAGTATTTT
TRBV29-1	NA	TRBJ2-5	TRBD2	CSGESGRRETQYF	TGCAGCGGAGAAAGCGGGAGGCGGGAGACCCAGTACTTC
TRBV29-1	many	TRBJ1-1	NA	CSVVAENTEAFF	TGCAGCGTTGTGGCAGAGAACACTGAAGCTTTCTTT
TRBV20-1	many	TRBJ2-3	NA	CSAPTQNTQYF	TGCAGTGCCCCCACACAGAATACGCAGTATTTT
TRBV7-2	many	TRBJ2-7	NA	CASSSGVAPTYEQYF	TGTGCCAGCAGCTCGGGGGTAGCCCCAACCTACGAGCAGTACTTC
TRBV29-1	many	TRBJ2-1	TRBD2	CSVEPSGRPSEQFF	TGCAGCGTTGAACCTAGCGGGAGACCCAGTGAGCAGTTCTTC
TRBV6-5	many	TRBJ1-5	NA	CASKRVFNQPQHF	TGTGCCAGCAAAAGGGTCTTCAATCAGCCCCAGCATTTT
TRBV4-1	few	TRBJ1-4	TRBD1	CASSLTGTGGEKLFF	TGCGCCAGCAGCCTAACCGGGACAGGGGGCGAAAAACTGTTTTTT
TRBV28	few	TRBJ1-1	NA	CATAGPLEAFF	TGTGCCACGGCAGGGCCCCTTGAAGCTTTCTTT
TRBV4-1	NA	TRBJ2-5	NA	CASSPADEETQYF	TGCGCCAGCAGCCCCGCGGACGAAGAGACCCAGTACTTC
TRBV20-1	few	TRBJ2-2	TRBD2	CSAREREETGELFF	TGCAGTGCTAGAGAGCGGGAGGAGACCGGGGAGCTGTTTTTT
TRBV9	NA	TRBJ1-1	NA	CASSWGQSRNTEAFF	TGTGCCAGCAGTTGGGGACAATCTCGGAACACTGAAGCTTTCTTT
TRBV24-1	NA	TRBJ2-1	TRBD2	CATSDRTSGSAYNEQFF	TGTGCCACCAGTGATCGGACTAGCGGGAGTGCCTACAATGAGCAGTTCTTC
TRBV7-9	NA	TRBJ2-6	TRBD1	CASSLDLLMSGGKSGANVLTF	TGTGCCAGCAGCTTAGACCTCTTGATGTCAGGGGGTAAATCTGGGGCCAACGTCCTGACTTTC
TRBV7-3	NA	TRBJ2-4	NA	CASSSTQNIQYF	TGTGCCAGCAGCTCAACACAGAACATTCAGTACTTC
TRBV28	few	TRBJ1-4	TRBD1	CASSLGTEDEKLFF	TGTGCCAGCAGTTTAGGGACAGAAGATGAAAAACTGTTTTTT
TRBV4-2	few	TRBJ2-2	TRBD2	CASSQGGGGTHTGELFF	TGTGCCAGCAGCCAAGGGGGCGGGGGAACACACACCGGGGAGCTGTTTTTT
TRBV24-1	many	TRBJ2-3	TRBD2	CATSDLTSGLYTQYF	TGTGCCACCAGTGACCTGACTAGCGGGCTCTATACGCAGTATTTT